This TCR beta chain was recovered during a study of cytomegalovirus exposure and HLA in healthy donors. Findings and limits, study-wide: After further analysis at a later stage, under 20,000 TCR beta sequences were associated with HLA alleles at 0.05 false discovery rate. Within an earlier analysis, most TCR beta V segments proved productive either about 87% or about 30% of the time.

This clone was seen once. Its antigen is unidentified. The PCR contained 60 Vbeta and 13 Jbeta primers. Clones were sequenced by immunoSEQ multiplex PCR, and TCRdb holds only the in-frame ones, with some missing. The top ten clones hold 5% to 6% of a sample with 150,000 to 200,000 clones, around 75% of them seen once. Germline CDR1 SNHLY, CDR2 FYNNEI. The CDR3 is 11 residues long. Germline trimming cut 10 bases from V and 5 bases from J; bases unmatched to any gene: 4. The chain recombines TRBV2 with TRBJ2-7; 8 positions agree with TRBD1. This TCR was recovered from a woman in her 30s in good health and CMV-seropositive. Sequencing was performed on PBMCs. DNA of the CDR3: TGTGCCACGAGGACAGGGAACGAGCAGTACTTC. Its translation: CATRTGNEQYF.